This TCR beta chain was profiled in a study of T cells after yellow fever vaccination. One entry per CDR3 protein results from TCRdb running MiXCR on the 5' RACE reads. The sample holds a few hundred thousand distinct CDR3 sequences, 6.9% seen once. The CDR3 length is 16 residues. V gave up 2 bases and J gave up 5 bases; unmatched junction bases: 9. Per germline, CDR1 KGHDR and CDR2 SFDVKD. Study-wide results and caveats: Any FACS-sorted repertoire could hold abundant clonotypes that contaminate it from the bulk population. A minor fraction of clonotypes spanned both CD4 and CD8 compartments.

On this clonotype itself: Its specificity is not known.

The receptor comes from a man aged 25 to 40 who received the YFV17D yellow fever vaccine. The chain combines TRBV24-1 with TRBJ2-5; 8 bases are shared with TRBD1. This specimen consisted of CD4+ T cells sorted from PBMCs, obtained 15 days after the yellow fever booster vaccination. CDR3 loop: CATSDSLPGDRETQYF. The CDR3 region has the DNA TGTGCCACCAGTGATTCTCTGCCAGGGGACAGGGAGACCCAGTACTTC.